The 9 T cell receptor beta chains given below trace back to one sample, sequenced in a study of T-cell memory formation after mild COVID-19. TCRdb reprocessed the 5' RACE reads with MiXCR, giving one entry per CDR3 protein. The table lists fewer than 15,000 distinct CDR3 sequences, around 15% of them singletons. Sequencing was done on a sample of PBMCs or a T cell subset sorted from them (not recorded which). These TCRs come from a man between 18 and 35 years old who had mild COVID-19 (a few samples of this study predate the infection). Cell type and time point are not known.

This clonotype was counted many times. In nucleotides, the CDR3 is TGTGCCAGCCTACCCGGGGGACAGATCAAAGAGACCCAGTACTTC. Its protein product is CASLPGGQIKETQYF. The V gene is TRBV6-2 or TRBV6-3, the J gene TRBJ2-5; perhaps TRBD1 as D (7 bases). CDR1 and CDR2 (germline): MNHEY, SVGEGT. This CDR3 contains 15 residues. V gave up 8 bases and J gave up 3 bases, with 19 bases separating them.

There are many counts of this clonotype. The chain carries TRBV7-9 and TRBJ1-1; D unresolved. The CDR3 totals 14 residues. Germline CDR1 SEHNR, CDR2 FQNEAQ (reference sequence). The V gene lost 2 bases and the J gene lost 4 bases, with 11 bases spanning the gap. This CDR3 is CASSLFSRSTEAFF. CDR3 DNA: TGTGCCAGCAGCTTATTCTCTCGGAGCACTGAAGCTTTCTTT. Drawing the rest from reference TRBV7-9 and TRBJ1-1, the complete variable domain is DTGVSQNPRHKITKRGQNVTFRCDPISEHNRLYWYRQTLGQGPEFLTYFQNEAQLEKSRLLSDRFSAERPKGSFSTLEIQRTEQGDSAMYLCASSLFSRSTEAFFGQGTRLTVV.

As for this clonotype: Since a much larger clone is just one base distant, this may be a read error. Here the CDR3 reads CASSLDSGGAGKTQYF. CDR3 bases: TGTGCCAGCAGCTTAGACAGCGGGGGGGCCGGAAAGACCCAGTACTTC. This chain connects TRBV7-2 to TRBJ2-5, with 10 positions matching TRBD2. Trimming took 1 base from V and 6 from J; bases not matched to a gene: 8. Germline V gene data show CDR1 as SGHTA and CDR2 as FQGNSA. The CDR3 contains 16 residues.

This clonotype was detected only a few times. The chain recombines TRBV12-3 or TRBV12-4 with TRBJ2-7; TRBD1 might be the D (8 bases). This CDR3 is built from 15 residues. Trimming pared 3 bases from V and 2 bases from J, leaving 14 bases between. The CDR3 region has the DNA TGTGCCAGCAGTTTGGGGGGGACAGGCACCTACGAGCAGTACTTC. It is translated as CASSLGGTGTYEQYF.

The chain joins TRBV28 to TRBJ2-1; D may be TRBD1 or TRBD2 (5 bases each). CDR1 is MDHEN and CDR2 is SYDVKM in the germline V gene. The CDR3 is 15 amino acids. V lost 7 bases and J lost 9, with 22 bases in between. CDR3 nucleotides: TGTGCCAGCACTGGGGGTGGCGCCGTCTGGGTTGAGCAGTTCTTC. This codes for CASTGGGAVWVEQFF. Full variable domain (remainder filled in from reference TRBV28 and TRBJ2-1): DVKVTQSSRYLVKRTGEKVFLECVQDMDHENMFWYRQDPGLGLRLIYFSYDVKMKEKGDIPEGYSVSREKKERFSLILESASTNQTSMYLCASTGGGAVWVEQFFGPGTRLTVL.

Many counts were recorded for this clonotype. The genes are TRBV12-3 or TRBV12-4 and TRBJ2-3; 9 positions agree with TRBD2. V dropped 3 bases and J dropped 6; count of bases not matched to a gene: 7. The CDR3 sequence is 15 residues long. CDR3 sequence (DNA): TGTGCCAGCAGTTTGGGCGGGGGGGTTTCGGATACGCAGTATTTT. It encodes CASSLGGGVSDTQYF.

The table lists this clonotype with a few counts. The chain joins TRBV5-4 to TRBJ2-2, with TRBD1 as a possible D gene (5 bases). V was shortened by 1 base and J by 5 bases, with 15 bases between the two germline ends. The CDR3 runs 16 residues. Per germline, CDR1 SGHNT and CDR2 YYREEE (reference sequence). The CDR3 coding sequence is TGTGCCAGCAGCTTGAGTATGGCGCCAGGGACCGGGGAGCTGTTTTTT. It is translated as CASSLSMAPGTGELFF. The full variable domain, in which reference TRBV5-4 and TRBJ2-2 provide the parts outside the CDR3, is ETGVTQSPTHLIKTRGQQVTLRCSSQSGHNTVSWYQQALGQGPQFIFQYYREEENGRGNFPPRFSGLQFPNYSSELNVNALELDDSALYLCASSLSMAPGTGELFFGEGSRLTVL.

J is TRBJ1-4 and V is TRBV6-5; D is uncertain. Per the germline V gene, CDR1 is MNHEY and CDR2 is SVGAGI. The CDR3 sequence is 17 residues long. V was shortened by 0 bases and J by 7 bases, with 18 bases between the two germline ends. CDR3 sequence reads: CASSYSIARNRGEKLFF. In nucleotides, the CDR3 is TGTGCCAGCAGTTACTCGATTGCAAGGAATCGGGGTGAAAAACTGTTTTTT.

This chain connects TRBV6-6 to TRBJ1-2, with TRBD1 matching 10 bases. The trim removed 2 bases at V and 4 bases at J, leaving 7 bases unmatched. The CDR3 loop spans 16 amino acids. Germline V gene lookup returns CDR1 MNHNY and CDR2 SVGAGI (reference sequence). In DNA, the CDR3 is TGTGCCAGCAGTTACCCGACAGGGGGCGAGGGCTATGGCTACACCTTC. Protein: CASSYPTGGEGYGYTF.